Listed below are T cell receptor beta chains from one sample, sequenced in a study of blood T cell repertoires in COVID-19. The table came from immunoSEQ multiplex PCR; TCRdb's copy has only in-frame clones and leaves some out. The sample includes roughly 100,000 clones, 85% to 90% seen only once; the top ten take around 4.1%. Source material: peripheral blood. These receptors came from a man aged 50 to 59 with acute or convalescent COVID-19. CDR3s include the opening cysteine and the closing phenylalanine or tryptophan. D genes are given only for firm matches. The size entry is marked missing in some rows and otherwise reads once, few, many or a size class.

J gene: TRBJ2-7
D gene: TRBD1
V gene: TRBV19
clone size: few
CDR3 DNA: TGTGCCAGTAGTCCGGGACAGGGTCTCTACGAGCAGTACTTC
CDR3 protein: CASSPGQGLYEQYF

J gene: TRBJ1-5
D gene: TRBD1
V gene: TRBV19
clone size: .
CDR3 DNA: TGTGCCAGTAGTCCCCTTACCGGGACAGTCAATCAGCCCCAGCATTTT
CDR3 protein: CASSPLTGTVNQPQHF

J gene: TRBJ1-3
D gene: .
V gene: TRBV27
clone size: .
CDR3 DNA: TGTGCCAGCAGTTACTCCGGGACAAAAAACTCTGGAAACACCATATATTTT
CDR3 protein: CASSYSGTKNSGNTIYF

J gene: TRBJ1-1
D gene: .
V gene: TRBV2
clone size: .
CDR3 DNA: TGTGCCAGCAGTGAATCCCGCCGCATTCGCGGCACTGAAGCTTTCTTT
CDR3 protein: CASSESRRIRGTEAFF

J gene: TRBJ2-3
D gene: TRBD1
V gene: TRBV19
clone size: .
CDR3 DNA: TGTGCCAGTAGTAAGGACAGGGGAGTGGAAGATACGCAGTATTTT
CDR3 protein: CASSKDRGVEDTQYF

J gene: TRBJ2-7
D gene: .
V gene: TRBV5-5
clone size: .
CDR3 DNA: TGTGCCAGCAGCTCCCGGGATGGATACTACGAGCAGTACTTC
CDR3 protein: CASSSRDGYYEQYF

J gene: TRBJ1-3
D gene: .
V gene: TRBV10-3
clone size: .
CDR3 DNA: TGTGCCATCAAACAGGGCGCTGAGGTGGGCACCATATATTTT
CDR3 protein: CAIKQGAEVGTIYF

J gene: TRBJ2-2
D gene: TRBD1
V gene: TRBV11-3
clone size: .
CDR3 DNA: TGTGCCAGCAGCTCCCGGGACAGGGACACCGGGGAGCTGTTTTTT
CDR3 protein: CASSSRDRDTGELFF

J gene: TRBJ2-2
D gene: TRBD2
V gene: TRBV6-2/TRBV6-3
clone size: .
CDR3 DNA: TGTGCCAGCAGTTACTCGCTAGCGGGAGCCGGCGGGGAGCTGTTTTTT
CDR3 protein: CASSYSLAGAGGELFF

J gene: TRBJ2-7
D gene: TRBD2
V gene: TRBV5-5
clone size: .
CDR3 DNA: TGTGCCAGCTTCGGACTAGATTGGGAACGCGAGCAGTACTTC
CDR3 protein: CASFGLDWEREQYF

J gene: TRBJ1-6
D gene: .
V gene: TRBV5-6
clone size: .
CDR3 DNA: TGTGCCAGCAGCTTGGGGCAGGGAAGATATAATTCACCCCTCCACTTT
CDR3 protein: CASSLGQGRYNSPLHF

J gene: TRBJ2-1
D gene: .
V gene: TRBV19
clone size: .
CDR3 DNA: TGTGCCAGTATCGGCGGCGGGACAGTCTACAATGAGCAGTTCTTC
CDR3 protein: CASIGGGTVYNEQFF

J gene: TRBJ2-3
D gene: .
V gene: TRBV11-3
clone size: once
CDR3 DNA: TGTGCCAGCAGCTTAGATTGGGGGCCGGATACGCAGTATTTT
CDR3 protein: CASSLDWGPDTQYF

J gene: TRBJ2-5
D gene: TRBD1
V gene: TRBV5-1
clone size: .
CDR3 DNA: TGCGCCAGCAGCTTGGACGACAGGGAACCCGCCGGGACCCAGTACTTC
CDR3 protein: CASSLDDREPAGTQYF

J gene: TRBJ2-1
D gene: TRBD1
V gene: TRBV5-4
clone size: .
CDR3 DNA: TGTGCCAGCAGCTTGTCGGGACAGTACAATGAGCAGTTCTTC
CDR3 protein: CASSLSGQYNEQFF

J gene: TRBJ1-6
D gene: TRBD1
V gene: TRBV7-2
clone size: .
CDR3 DNA: TGTGCCAGCAGCCGGGACAGCGCCAATAATTCACCCCTCCACTTT
CDR3 protein: CASSRDSANNSPLHF

J gene: TRBJ2-1
D gene: TRBD2
V gene: TRBV10-1
clone size: .
CDR3 DNA: TGCGCCAGCAGTGAGTCCGGGGGGAGCTCCTACAATGAGCAGTTCTTC
CDR3 protein: CASSESGGSSYNEQFF

J gene: TRBJ1-2
D gene: .
V gene: TRBV5-1
clone size: .
CDR3 DNA: TGCGCCAGCAGCTTGGAGGCAGGGTGGGTTAACTATGGCTACACCTTC
CDR3 protein: CASSLEAGWVNYGYTF

J gene: TRBJ2-5
D gene: TRBD1
V gene: TRBV9
clone size: .
CDR3 DNA: TGTGCCAGCAGCGTAGGACAGGGGTTTGGTGAAGAGACCCAGTACTTC
CDR3 protein: CASSVGQGFGEETQYF

J gene: TRBJ2-7
D gene: TRBD2
V gene: TRBV5-4
clone size: once
CDR3 DNA: TGTGCCAGCTTCGTAGCGGGGAGATCCTACGAGCAGTACTTC
CDR3 protein: CASFVAGRSYEQYF

J gene: TRBJ1-6
D gene: .
V gene: TRBV5-1
clone size: few
CDR3 DNA: TGCGCCAGCAGCTTGGGTCAGGGTCCGAATTCACCCCTCCACTTT
CDR3 protein: CASSLGQGPNSPLHF

J gene: TRBJ2-5
D gene: TRBD2
V gene: TRBV11-3
clone size: .
CDR3 DNA: TGTGCCAGCAATTTCGGACTAGTGCGGGAGACCCAGTACTTC
CDR3 protein: CASNFGLVRETQYF

J gene: TRBJ2-7
D gene: TRBD1
V gene: TRBV15
clone size: once
CDR3 DNA: TGTGCCACCAGCAGTCCGGGACAGGGGGCTCACGAGCAGTACTTC
CDR3 protein: CATSSPGQGAHEQYF

J gene: TRBJ1-2
D gene: TRBD1
V gene: TRBV9
clone size: few
CDR3 DNA: TGTGCCAGCAGCCGGACGGACAGGGGTTCCTATGGCTACACCTTC
CDR3 protein: CASSRTDRGSYGYTF